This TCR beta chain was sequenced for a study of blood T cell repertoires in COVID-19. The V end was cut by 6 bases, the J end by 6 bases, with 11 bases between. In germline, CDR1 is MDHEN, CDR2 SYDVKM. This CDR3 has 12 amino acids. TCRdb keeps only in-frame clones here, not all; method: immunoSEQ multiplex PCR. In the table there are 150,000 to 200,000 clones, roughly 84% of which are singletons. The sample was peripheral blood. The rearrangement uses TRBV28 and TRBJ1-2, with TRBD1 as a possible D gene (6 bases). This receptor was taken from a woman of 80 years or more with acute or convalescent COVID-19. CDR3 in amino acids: CASRDSLNGYTF. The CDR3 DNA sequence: TGTGCCAGCAGGGACAGCCTAAATGGCTACACCTTC.